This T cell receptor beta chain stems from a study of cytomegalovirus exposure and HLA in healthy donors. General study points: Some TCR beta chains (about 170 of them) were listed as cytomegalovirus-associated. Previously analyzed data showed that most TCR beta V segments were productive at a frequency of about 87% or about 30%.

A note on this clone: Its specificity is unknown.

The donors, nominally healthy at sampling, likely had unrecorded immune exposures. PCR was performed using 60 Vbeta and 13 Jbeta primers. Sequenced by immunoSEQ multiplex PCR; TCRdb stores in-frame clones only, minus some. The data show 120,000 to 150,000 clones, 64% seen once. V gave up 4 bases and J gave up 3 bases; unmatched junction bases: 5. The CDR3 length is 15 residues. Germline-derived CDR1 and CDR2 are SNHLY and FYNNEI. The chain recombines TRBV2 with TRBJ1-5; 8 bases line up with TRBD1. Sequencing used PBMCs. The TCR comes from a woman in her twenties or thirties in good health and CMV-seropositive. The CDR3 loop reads CASSATGAFNQPQHF. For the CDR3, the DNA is TGTGCCAGCAGTGCGACAGGGGCTTTCAATCAGCCCCAGCATTTT.